This is a list of T cell receptor beta chains from one sample in a study of shared clonotypes between healthy human individuals. Clones were read by immunoSEQ multiplex PCR, and TCRdb kept only the in-frame ones, dropping some. The data show about 680,000 clones, with approximately 79% seen just once and under 2% held by the top ten. The material sequenced was memory CD4+ T cells sorted from blood. Every receptor here comes from a woman aged 30 to 39 in good health. The CDR3 runs from the conserved cysteine through the conserved F or W. D genes are given only for firm matches. Not all rows give a size; the values are once, few, many and, for expanded clones, a class.

d_call clone_size j_call v_call cdr3_nt cdr3_aa
. . TRBJ1-4 TRBV5-8 TGTGCCAGCAGCTCCACAGGGAAATCTAATGAAAAACTGTTTTTT CASSSTGKSNEKLFF
. few TRBJ2-1 TRBV5-1 TGCGCCAGCAGCCTGGACAGCGACTACAATGAGCAGTTCTTC CASSLDSDYNEQFF
. . TRBJ2-7 TRBV27 TGTGCCAGCAGTTTTCGGCCAGACTACGAGCAGTACTTC CASSFRPDYEQYF
. . TRBJ2-7 TRBV7-9 TGTGCCAGCAGCTTTATTGCGGTTGCCGGGGGGCACGAGCAGTACTTC CASSFIAVAGGHEQYF
. once TRBJ1-2 TRBV7-9 TGTGCCAGCAGCCCTCCCTCTACTTCCTACGCGAGTGGCTACACCTTC CASSPPSTSYASGYTF
. . TRBJ2-7 TRBV19 TGTGCCAGTAGTCCGGCCGGGACGGTAGCCTACGAGCAGTACTTC CASSPAGTVAYEQYF
TRBD2 few TRBJ2-7 TRBV5-4 TGTGCCAGCAGCCCAAAAACTAGCGGGAGGGCCGGAGAGCAGTACTTC CASSPKTSGRAGEQYF
. . TRBJ2-4 TRBV15 TGTGCCACCAGCACCTCGGGTATCGCGGACATTCAGTACTTC CATSTSGIADIQYF
. few TRBJ1-2 TRBV19 TGTGCCAGTAGTATACAAAAAAATTGGGGCTACACCTTC CASSIQKNWGYTF
TRBD1 . TRBJ1-3 TRBV18 TGTGCCAGCTCACCGATAGGACAGGGCAACTCTGGAAACACCATATATTTT CASSPIGQGNSGNTIYF
TRBD1 few TRBJ2-2 TRBV5-1 TGCGCCAGCAGCTTGGTTGGACAGGGGGCGGCTGAGGAGCTGTTTTTT CASSLVGQGAAEELFF
TRBD2 . TRBJ2-1 TRBV2 TGTGCCAGCAGCCCTCTAGCGGGGATCAATGAGCAGTTCTTC CASSPLAGINEQFF
TRBD1 . TRBJ2-2 TRBV18 TGTGCCAGCTCATGGACAGGGCTCGGGGACACCGGGGAGCTGTTTTTT CASSWTGLGDTGELFF
TRBD1 once TRBJ2-1 TRBV6-5 TGTGCCAGCAGCCAATGGGGACAGGGCCGCAATGAGCAGTTCTTC CASSQWGQGRNEQFF
. . TRBJ1-1 TRBV7-2 TGTGCCAGCAGCTTACGGCACGGCGGTGAAGCTTTCTTT CASSLRHGGEAFF
TRBD2 . TRBJ2-5 TRBV18 TGTGCCAGCTCACCGAACGGGGGGGAGACCCAGTACTTC CASSPNGGETQYF
TRBD2 . TRBJ2-1 TRBV7-7 TGTGCCAGCAGCTCTACTAGCGGGAGGGCTGGGGAGCAGTTCTTC CASSSTSGRAGEQFF
TRBD2 . TRBJ2-7 TRBV25-1 TGTGCCAGCAGTGGCACGGGACTAGCGGGGCAAGGCTACGAGCAGTACTTC CASSGTGLAGQGYEQYF
. once TRBJ1-4 TRBV6-5 TGTGCCAGCAGTTACTTAGGTGAAAAACTGTTTTTT CASSYLGEKLFF
TRBD2 . TRBJ2-1 TRBV7-6 TGTGCCAGCAGTTCCGAACCGGGACTAGCGAACAATGAGCAGTTCTTC CASSSEPGLANNEQFF
TRBD1 . TRBJ1-3 TRBV6-1 TGTGCCAGCAGTTGGGACAGCTCTGGAAACACCATATATTTT CASSWDSSGNTIYF
. . TRBJ2-1 TRBV7-2 TGTGCCAGCAGCCGGGGGGCAGGAACCTACAATGAGCAGTTCTTC CASSRGAGTYNEQFF
. . TRBJ1-4 TRBV18 TGTGCCAGCTCGCTGGGACATCGAGATGAAAAACTGTTTTTT CASSLGHRDEKLFF
TRBD1 . TRBJ2-7 TRBV27 TGTGCCAGCAGTTCCCTGGGGACAGGGTCGCAGTACTTC CASSSLGTGSQYF
TRBD1 . TRBJ1-5 TRBV18 TGTGCCAGCTCACCCGACAGGGTCAATCAGCCCCAGCATTTT CASSPDRVNQPQHF
TRBD1 . TRBJ2-7 TRBV6-6 TGTGCCAGCAGTTTCCGGGACAGCACCTACGAGCAGTACTTC CASSFRDSTYEQYF
. . TRBJ1-5 TRBV30 TGTGCCTGGAGTGTTGGGACTAGCGGGCATAGCAATCAGCCCCAGCATTTT CAWSVGTSGHSNQPQHF
. . TRBJ2-1 TRBV19 TGTGCCAGTAGTATAGTCGGCAGGGGTTCCTCCTACAATGAGCAGTTCTTC CASSIVGRGSSYNEQFF
TRBD1 . TRBJ2-3 TRBV5-4 TGTGCCAGCAGCTTACGTAGACAGGGGACAGATACGCAGTATTTT CASSLRRQGTDTQYF
. once TRBJ2-4 TRBV9 TGTGCCAGCAGCGCCGTTGACAGGTTGGTGGCCAAAAACATTCAGTACTTC CASSAVDRLVAKNIQYF
. . TRBJ1-2 TRBV19 TGTGCCAGTAGGCTCTCGGCGTATGGCTACACCTTC CASRLSAYGYTF
. . TRBJ1-2 TRBV19 TGTGCCAGTCGAGACCTCGACAGGTCCTATGGCTACACCTTC CASRDLDRSYGYTF
. . TRBJ2-7 TRBV10-3 TGTGCCAATTCTCCGGGTTACGAGCAGTACTTC CANSPGYEQYF
TRBD2 . TRBJ2-3 TRBV29-1 TGCAGCGTTGTTGGCGGGAGACGTTTGGCAGATACGCAGTATTTT CSVVGGRRLADTQYF
. . TRBJ2-7 TRBV19 TGTGCCAGTAGTGCCGGGGCGACAGGTAACTACGAGCAGTACTTC CASSAGATGNYEQYF
TRBD2 . TRBJ2-2 TRBV10-3 TGTGCCATCGATAGGAACGGGAGGCCATCCGGGGAGCTGTTTTTT CAIDRNGRPSGELFF
TRBD2 . TRBJ2-7 TRBV5-1 TGCGCCAGCAGCTTGGACCCTCTGGTAGCGGGCCCATACGAGCAGTACTTC CASSLDPLVAGPYEQYF
TRBD1 . TRBJ1-2 TRBV28 TGTGCCAGCAGTTTACCGGACAGGGGAGGGAATGGCTACACCTTC CASSLPDRGGNGYTF
. . TRBJ1-1 TRBV11-2 TGTGCCAGCAGCTTATCGTATCGGGTAACTGAAGCTTTCTTT CASSLSYRVTEAFF
. . TRBJ2-7 TRBV19 TGTGCCAGTAGTATAGACAGGGGCTACGAGCAGTACTTC CASSIDRGYEQYF
TRBD2 . TRBJ2-2 TRBV7-8 TGTGCCAGCAGCTGGACCTCAGGCGGGAGGGTGGGGACCGGGGAGCTGTTTTTT CASSWTSGGRVGTGELFF
TRBD2 . TRBJ2-1 TRBV23-1 TGCGCCACCAGAGGGATCCTGGGACTAGCGAACCAACTGGGCTACAATGAGCAGTTCTTC CATRGILGLANQLGYNEQFF
TRBD1 many TRBJ2-3 TRBV25-1 TGTGCCAGCAGTGACCCCCGGACAGGGGTGAGCACAGATACGCAGTATTTT CASSDPRTGVSTDTQYF
TRBD1 . TRBJ1-3 TRBV6-1 TGTGCCAGCAGAGTCACAGGGGAGGTTGGAAACACCATATATTTT CASRVTGEVGNTIYF
. . TRBJ1-1 TRBV5-1 TGCGCCAGCAGCCCGGTCCGGGACGGGAACACTGAAGCTTTCTTT CASSPVRDGNTEAFF
. . TRBJ2-7 TRBV6-4 TGTGCCAGCAGCAGGGACTTTAGCTCCTACGAGCAGTACTTC CASSRDFSSYEQYF
. once TRBJ2-3 TRBV7-3 TGTGCCAGCAGCCCCGACGGAGTTGCAGATACGCAGTATTTT CASSPDGVADTQYF
TRBD2 few TRBJ2-6 TRBV27 TGTGCCAGCAGTTTAATACGGACTAGCGGGACGGCTGGGGCCAACGTCCTGACTTTC CASSLIRTSGTAGANVLTF
. . TRBJ1-3 TRBV2 TGTGCCAGCAGTACAATCCGAAACACCATATATTTT CASSTIRNTIYF
TRBD1 . TRBJ2-7 TRBV6-5 TGTGCCAGCCGTTGGACAGGGGGCATCGAGCAGTACTTC CASRWTGGIEQYF
TRBD1 . TRBJ2-1 TRBV4-1 TGCGCCAGCAGGGTAAGTCAGGGACAGGGGACCCACAATGAGCAGTTCTTC CASRVSQGQGTHNEQFF
TRBD2 . TRBJ2-3 TRBV9 TGTGCCAGCAGCCCCCGACTAGCGGGAGGCACAGATACGCAGTATTTT CASSPRLAGGTDTQYF